A single sample is the source of the 14 T cell receptor beta chains below, sequenced in a study of early T cells in non-severe SARS-CoV-2 infection. TCRdb independently ran MiXCR on the 5' RACE reads; one entry per CDR3 protein. The table lists about 64,000 distinct CDR3 sequences, 20% of them singletons. Sequenced material: whole blood, taken at baseline. All receptors come from an adult who was a healthcare worker with PCR-confirmed SARS-CoV-2 infection or an uninfected control (not recorded which).

This clonotype showed up just a few times. The genes are TRBV27 and TRBJ2-7, with a possible D match to TRBD2 (6 bases). The CDR3 sequence is 15 residues long. Germline V gene data show CDR1 as MNHEY and CDR2 as SMNVEV (reference sequence). V shed 0 bases and J shed 3 bases, with 12 bases lying between them. CDR3 in amino acids: CASSLSGLRGYEQYF. The CDR3 nucleotides read TGTGCCAGCAGTTTATCGGGACTTAGGGGCTACGAGCAGTACTTC.

The V and J genes are TRBV11-1 and TRBJ1-1; no clear D. Germline V CDR1 and CDR2: SGHAT, FQDESV (reference sequence). V dropped 1 base and J dropped 0 bases, with 12 bases sitting between them. There are 16 residues in the CDR3. The CDR3 region has the DNA TGTGCCAGCAGCTTAGGCGGGATGGGCGTGAACACTGAAGCTTTCTTT. Residues: CASSLGGMGVNTEAFF.

This clonotype was observed a handful of times. The rearrangement joins TRBV18 to TRBJ1-4, with a possible D match to TRBD1 (6 bases). This CDR3 spans 12 amino acids. The V gene lost 6 bases and the J gene lost 7 bases, with 9 bases spanning the gap. Germline CDR1 is KGHSH and CDR2 is LQKENI. The CDR3 reads CASSSTGEKLFF. The CDR3 DNA reads TGTGCCAGCTCTTCGACAGGTGAAAAACTGTTTTTT.

This clonotype was found a few times. V and J are TRBV19 and TRBJ2-7, with D possibly TRBD1 on 5 matching bases. The CDR3 totals 14 residues. Trimming took off 5 bases at V and 2 bases at J, with 13 bases between the two ends. Looked up from germline, CDR1 is LNHDA and CDR2 is SQIVND (reference sequence). CDR3 nucleotide sequence: TGTGCCAGTAGTGTGTCAGGGCTCGCCTACGAGCAGTACTTC. Amino acid sequence: CASSVSGLAYEQYF.

The table lists this clonotype with a few counts. The chain carries TRBV5-1 and TRBJ1-1; maybe TRBD1 (6 bases). Trimming removed 1 base from V and 5 bases from J, with 12 bases in between. Germline lookup yields CDR1 SGHRS and CDR2 YFSETQ. The CDR3 loop spans 14 amino acids. The CDR3 reads CASSLFDTGTEAFF. CDR3 DNA: TGCGCCAGCAGCTTGTTTGATACAGGGACTGAAGCTTTCTTT.

This clonotype was seen only a few times. The chain recombines TRBV7-9 with TRBJ1-1; D may be TRBD1 (6 bases). V was trimmed by 6 bases and J by 4 bases, leaving 18 bases between them. The CDR3 is 15 amino acids. CDR1 SEHNR and CDR2 FQNEAQ come from the germline V gene (reference sequence). The CDR3 sequence: CASRSTGTRATEAFF. CDR3 sequence (DNA): TGTGCCAGCAGATCCACAGGGACAAGGGCCACTGAAGCTTTCTTT.

The CDR3 bases are TGTGCCAGCAGCACTGATCTAAGCTCTGGAAACACCATATATTTT. It codes for CASSTDLSSGNTIYF. The J gene is TRBJ1-3, the V gene TRBV7-9; D is uncertain. Looked up from germline, CDR1 is SEHNR and CDR2 is FQNEAQ (reference sequence). The length of the CDR3 is 15 residues. The germline V and J ends were trimmed by 5 bases and 0 bases, with 11 bases remaining between them.

This clonotype was picked up a small number of times. The V and J genes are TRBV27 and TRBJ1-5; weak D call: TRBD1 (5 bases). This CDR3 is 14 amino acids long. Trimming took 5 bases from V and 0 from J, leaving 8 bases between them. The germline V gene encodes CDR1 MNHEY and CDR2 SMNVEV (reference sequence). In nucleotides, the CDR3 is TGTGCCAGCAGTGAGACAGATAGCAATCAGCCCCAGCATTTT. Translating gives CASSETDSNQPQHF.

The V and J genes are TRBV12-3 or TRBV12-4 and TRBJ1-2; D is undetermined. Trimming took off 4 bases at V and 8 bases at J, with 11 bases between the two ends. This CDR3 has 12 residues. CDR3 in DNA: TGTGCCAGCAGTTCCGGCCCGGGAGGCTACACCTTC. It is translated as CASSSGPGGYTF.

The rearrangement links TRBV2 to TRBJ1-2; D not certain. In germline, CDR1 is SNHLY, CDR2 FYNNEI. This CDR3 contains 15 residues. Trimming left V 7 bases short and J 2 bases short, with 17 bases between. DNA of the CDR3: TGTGCCAGCACCGACGGCCCCTACCTGAACTATGGCTACACCTTC. Its protein product is CASTDGPYLNYGYTF. Supplemented by reference TRBV2 and TRBJ1-2, the full variable domain reads EPEVTQTPSHQVTQMGQEVILRCVPISNHLYFYWYRQILGQKVEFLVSFYNNEISEKSEIFDDQFSVERPDGSNFTLKIRSTKLEDSAMYFCASTDGPYLNYGYTFGSGTRLTVV.

The chain carries TRBV12-3 or TRBV12-4 and TRBJ1-3; D not resolved. Trimming took off 2 bases at V and 2 bases at J, with 7 bases between the two ends. CDR3 length equals 14 residues. The CDR3 loop is CASSLRDPGNTIYF. CDR3 in DNA: TGTGCCAGCAGTTTACGGGATCCTGGAAACACCATATATTTT.

In this sample, this clonotype turned up many times. This sequence joins TRBV2 and TRBJ2-3; 11 nucleotides agree with TRBD2. The CDR3 consists of 15 residues. The trim removed 4 bases at V and 4 bases at J, leaving 4 bases unmatched. Germline values: CDR1 SNHLY, CDR2 FYNNEI. CDR3 sequence reads: CASSAQLAGADTQYF. In DNA form, the CDR3 reads TGTGCCAGCAGTGCACAACTAGCGGGGGCAGATACGCAGTATTTT.

The chain links TRBV6-1 to TRBJ2-3, with TRBD1 matching over 11 bases. Trimming at V came to 8 bases and at J to 5 bases, leaving 15 bases not matched to a gene. The germline V gene encodes CDR1 MNHNS and CDR2 SASEGT. The CDR3 is 17 residues long. This chain's CDR3 is CASALRMDRGLGDTQYF. The CDR3 region has the DNA TGTGCCAGCGCGCTAAGAATGGACAGGGGGCTTGGAGATACGCAGTATTTT.

The chain uses TRBV5-1 and TRBJ1-1; 8 bases are a match to TRBD1. This CDR3 comprises 14 residues. With V trimmed by 3 bases and J by 4 bases, 5 bases remained unmatched. CDR1 is SGHRS and CDR2 is YFSETQ in the germline V gene. The CDR3 nucleotides read TGCGCCAGCAGCTGGCAGGGGGCGAGCACTGAAGCTTTCTTT. This gives the protein CASSWQGASTEAFF.